This is a list of T cell receptor beta chains from one sample in a study of cytomegalovirus exposure and HLA in healthy donors. Sequencing was performed with immunoSEQ multiplex PCR; in TCRdb, only in-frame clones are kept and a portion is missing. The sample consists of about 99,000 clones, around four fifths of them appearing once. Sequenced sample: PBMCs. The origin of the receptors is a woman aged 40 to 55 in good health and CMV-seronegative. The CDR3 runs from the conserved cysteine through the conserved F or W. D genes are given only for firm matches. Clone size appears in some rows only: once, few, many, or a class for an expanded clone.

D	size	length	V	J	DNA	CDR3
.	.	16	TRBV28	TRBJ2-6	TGTGCCAGCAGTTTGCGGGACCCCTCTGGGGCCAACGTCCTGACTTTC	CASSLRDPSGANVLTF
TRBD1	.	14	TRBV6-1	TRBJ2-3	TGTGCCTCACTGCGGACAGGGAACACAGATACGCAGTATTTT	CASLRTGNTDTQYF
TRBD1	.	16	TRBV5-4	TRBJ2-2	TGTGCCAGCAGCTTGGACAGGGGATCCCTCACCGGGGAGCTGTTTTTT	CASSLDRGSLTGELFF
.	.	14	TRBV18	TRBJ2-5	TGTGCCAGCTCACCAAGGGGCCCAAAAGAGACCCAGTACTTC	CASSPRGPKETQYF
TRBD1	.	15	TRBV10-3	TRBJ2-6	TGTGCCACCGGGACAGACGGCTCTGGGGCCAACGTCCTGACTTTC	CATGTDGSGANVLTF
TRBD2	.	13	TRBV6-5	TRBJ2-1	TGTGCCAGCTCAAATCAGGCGGGAGGGGGGCAGTTCTTC	CASSNQAGGGQFF
.	once	15	TRBV28	TRBJ1-5	TGTGCCAGCAGCCGAGGCAGCTCGGGCAATCAGCCCCAGCATTTT	CASSRGSSGNQPQHF
TRBD2	.	16	TRBV7-9	TRBJ2-2	TGTGCCAGCAGCTTATACATAGCGGGAAGTACCGGGGAGCTGTTTTTT	CASSLYIAGSTGELFF
.	.	12	TRBV4-2	TRBJ2-7	TGTGCCAGCAGCCAAGAACACAGGGAGCAGTACTTC	CASSQEHREQYF
TRBD1	few	15	TRBV5-1	TRBJ2-7	TGCGCCAGCAGCCAGGGGGACAGGGATGCCTACGAGCAGTACTTC	CASSQGDRDAYEQYF
TRBD1	.	16	TRBV7-9	TRBJ2-2	TGTGCCAGCAGCTTTTTCCAGGGGGCCTTCACCGGGGAGCTGTTTTTT	CASSFFQGAFTGELFF
TRBD2	.	17	TRBV27	TRBJ2-3	TGTGCCAGCAGTTTACTGTCTGCGGGAGCGGGAACAGATACGCAGTATTTT	CASSLLSAGAGTDTQYF